The 12 T cell receptor beta chains given below trace back to one sample, sequenced in a study of T cell repertoires in cytomegalovirus infection. Antigens for these TCRs are unknown. TCRdb reprocessed the reads via MiXCR and lists one record per CDR3 protein. Found here are some 940,000 distinct CDR3 sequences, around 30% of them singletons; the top ten hold roughly an eighth. The input for sequencing was cultured CD8+ T cells from PBMCs, taken from culture after CMV antigen stimulation. The source is a human donor in good health (CMV status not recorded). Some clones in this sample may be carry-over from other donors' samples.

The chain links TRBV19 to TRBJ2-7; D may be TRBD2 (5 bases). Between the trimmed V and J ends, which lost 3 bases and 5 bases, there was a span of 14 bases. CDR3 size: 14 residues. The germline CDR1 and CDR2 sequences are LNHDA and SQIVND (reference sequence). The CDR3 here is CASSIQQAGNEQYF. The CDR3 coding sequence is TGTGCCAGTAGTATCCAGCAGGCCGGGAACGAGCAGTACTTC. Full variable domain (rest looked up from reference TRBV19 and TRBJ2-7): DGGITQSPKYLFRKEGQNVTLSCEQNLNHDAMYWYRQDPGQGLRLIYYSQIVNDFQKGDIAEGYSVSREKKESFPLTVTSAQKNPTAFYLCASSIQQAGNEQYFGPGTRLTVT.

Ten or more counts support this clonotype. The chain uses TRBV7-9 and TRBJ2-7; D not resolved. This CDR3 has 12 residues. Looked up from germline, CDR1 is SEHNR and CDR2 is FQNEAQ (reference sequence). V shed 1 base and J shed 5 bases, with 6 bases lying between them. The CDR3 here is CASSLERHEQYF. The CDR3 DNA follows: TGTGCCAGCAGCTTAGAAAGGCACGAGCAGTACTTC. Drawing the rest from reference TRBV7-9 and TRBJ2-7, the complete variable domain is DTGVSQNPRHKITKRGQNVTFRCDPISEHNRLYWYRQTLGQGPEFLTYFQNEAQLEKSRLLSDRFSAERPKGSFSTLEIQRTEQGDSAMYLCASSLERHEQYFGPGTRLTVT.

The V gene is TRBV7-9, the J gene TRBJ1-4; 7 bases are a match to TRBD1. Trimming took 6 bases from V and 5 from J; bases not matched to a gene: 9. Germline V lookup: CDR1 SEHNR, CDR2 FQNEAQ (reference sequence). The CDR3 sequence is 15 residues long. The CDR3 DNA is TGTGCCAGCAGAGCTCCGGGACAGCAAAATGAAAAACTGTTTTTT. Encoded protein: CASRAPGQQNEKLFF.

On this clonotype: A read error may account for a junction end that differs from germline. The rearrangement uses TRBV7-9 and TRBJ2-7; D is uncertain. The CDR3 extends over 10 amino acids. Germline values: CDR1 SEHNR, CDR2 FQNEAQ (reference sequence). The CDR3 here is CASSSKVEFF. The CDR3, as DNA: TGTGCCAGCAGCTCGAAGGTTGAGTTCTTC. Variable domain in full (rest from reference TRBV7-9 and TRBJ2-7): DTGVSQNPRHKITKRGQNVTFRCDPISEHNRLYWYRQTLGQGPEFLTYFQNEAQLEKSRLLSDRFSAERPKGSFSTLEIQRTEQGDSAMYLCASSSKVEFFGPGTRLTVT.

A word on this clonotype: A much larger clonotype is one base distant, so this may be a read error. This sequence joins TRBV7-2 and TRBJ2-1, with D possibly being TRBD1 or TRBD2 (5 bases each). Germline V gene data show CDR1 as SGHTA and CDR2 as FQGNSA. The CDR3 loop spans 15 amino acids. This CDR3 reads CANSLGTVSYNEQFF. The CDR3 bases are TGTGCCAACAGCCTTGGGACGGTATCCTACAATGAGCAGTTCTTC. The variable domain in full, completed from reference TRBV7-2 and TRBJ2-1, reads GAGVSQSPSNKVTEKGKDVELRCDPISGHTALYWYRQSLGQGLEFLIYFQGNSAPDKSGLPSDRFSAERTGGSVSTLTIQRTQQEDSAVYLCANSLGTVSYNEQFFGPGTRLTVL.

This clonotype was recorded a few times. The chain uses TRBV5-1 and TRBJ1-1; D remains ambiguous. The CDR3 sequence is 11 residues long. Per germline, CDR1 SGHRS and CDR2 YFSETQ. The V gene lost 5 bases and the J gene lost 11 bases, with 13 bases spanning the gap. CDR3 loop: CASRLGLWAFF. CDR3 nucleotide sequence: TGCGCCAGCAGGCTGGGTCTGTGGGCTTTCTTT. The full variable domain, in which reference TRBV5-1 and TRBJ1-1 provide the parts outside the CDR3, is KAGVTQTPRYLIKTRGQQVTLSCSPISGHRSVSWYQQTPGQGLQFLFEYFSETQRNKGNFPGRFSGRQFSNSRSEMNVSTLELGDSALYLCASRLGLWAFFGQGTRLTVV.

The V gene is TRBV5-6, the J gene TRBJ1-5; 8 bases are a match to TRBD1. This CDR3 spans 15 amino acids. Trimming removed 0 bases from V and 7 bases from J; junction bases left unmatched: 6. Germline V CDR1 and CDR2: SGHDT, YYEEEE. CDR3 coding DNA: TGTGCCAGCAGCTTGGGAGGACAGGGTGTACAGCCCCAGCATTTT. Its protein is CASSLGGQGVQPQHF.

The V call is TRBV6-2 or TRBV6-3, the J call TRBJ1-2, with 8 bases fitting TRBD1. V shed 2 bases, J shed 4 bases, and the junction held 12 bases outside the gene matches. Looked up from germline, CDR1 is MNHEY and CDR2 is SVGEGT. The CDR3 contains 17 residues. The CDR3 protein is CASSYGDRYDRSYGYTF. CDR3 coding DNA: TGTGCCAGCAGTTACGGGGACAGGTATGATAGAAGCTATGGCTACACCTTC.

This clonotype was picked up a small number of times. V and J are TRBV7-8 and TRBJ1-6, with a weak D call TRBD1 (5 bases). Germline loops: CDR1 SGHVS, CDR2 FQNEAQ. V was cut by 5 bases and J by 6 bases, with 14 bases left in between. The CDR3 runs 15 residues. CDR3 region: CASSPRGGINSPLHF. The CDR3 DNA reads TGTGCCAGCAGCCCGCGGGGGGGGATTAATTCACCCCTCCACTTT.

This chain links TRBV12-5 with TRBJ1-1; tentatively, D is TRBD1 (6 bases). The germline V gene encodes CDR1 LGHNT and CDR2 FRNRAP. The CDR3 spans 16 residues. Trimming took 0 bases from V and 1 from J, leaving 12 bases between them. The CDR3 protein is CASGLVRTVGNTEAFF. The CDR3, as DNA: TGTGCTAGTGGTTTGGTGCGGACAGTAGGGAACACTGAAGCTTTCTTT.

V is TRBV7-9 and J is TRBJ2-5, with D possibly matching TRBD2 (7 bases). V lost 4 bases and J 3 bases, leaving 15 bases between the germline ends. CDR1 and CDR2 from the germline V gene are SEHNR and FQNEAQ (reference sequence). CDR3 length equals 15 residues. Here the CDR3 reads CASSWKQGGEETQYF. The CDR3 DNA reads TGTGCCAGCAGCTGGAAACAGGGAGGGGAAGAGACCCAGTACTTC.

Concerning this clonotype: A read error may explain this, as a much larger clone is one base away. The chain carries TRBV7-6 and TRBJ2-3, with a tentative D call TRBD2 (5 bases). In germline, CDR1 is SGHVS, CDR2 FNYEAQ. CDR3 size: 15 residues. CDR3 sequence: CAISPRRGPADTQYF. CDR3 DNA sequence: TGTGCCATCAGCCCTAGGCGCGGGCCCGCAGATACGCAGTATTTT.